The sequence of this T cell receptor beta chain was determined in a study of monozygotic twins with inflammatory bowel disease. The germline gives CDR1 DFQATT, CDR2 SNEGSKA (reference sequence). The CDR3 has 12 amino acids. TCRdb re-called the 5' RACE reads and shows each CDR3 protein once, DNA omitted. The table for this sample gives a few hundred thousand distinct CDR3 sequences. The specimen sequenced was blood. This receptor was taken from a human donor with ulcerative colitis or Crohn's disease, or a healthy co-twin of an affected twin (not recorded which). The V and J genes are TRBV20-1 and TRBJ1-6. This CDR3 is CSAIIQNSPLHF.